Sequencing of this TCR beta chain was carried out in a study of T cells in Graves' hyperthyroidism and ophthalmopathy (dated by TCRdb to the late 2010s). For context, the study as a whole: Peripheral blood samples were taken at initial diagnosis, before any treatment was given. TCR V-J signatures able to tell the groups apart were searched for in a discovery cohort of 90 to 100 patients, of whom under 45 had Graves' ophthalmopathy and around 58 had stable Graves' hyperthyroidism. Prospective prediction of ophthalmopathy was tested in an independent validation cohort of approximately 18 hyperthyroidism patients and around 16 patients who later progressed to ophthalmopathy. The roughly 91 discovery patients were randomly split 7:3 into training and test sets. Thyroid tissue and blood T-cell repertoires from roughly six Graves' hyperthyroidism patients were also compared in the study. Following sampling, methimazole starting at 30 mg daily was given to hyperthyroidism patients, and high-dose intravenous methylprednisolone was given to ophthalmopathy patients. The paper describes TCR Vbeta CDR3 sequencing of some 130 peripheral blood samples, made up of about 40 ophthalmopathy patients, more than 70 hyperthyroidism patients and roughly 17 progressor patients. The full study reports these points: Sample size was not statistically predetermined, and investigators were not blinded to group allocation. In validation, the model predicted progression to ophthalmopathy a median of around 6.5 months before onset, with about 70% sensitivity and 72.22% specificity. A 13 V-J signature model separated ophthalmopathy from stable hyperthyroidism, with approximately 87% sensitivity and 81.08% specificity in cross-validation and 80%/75% in testing. Blood samples also contained most of the expanded thyroid clonotypes (frequency above 0.001), which suggests that blood repertoires may reflect thyroid immune responses.

A note on this clonotype: The clone's antigen remains unknown. Per-base quality was not reported, and no clone a single base away is much larger than it.

Graves' hyperthyroidism was defined as stable when no progression to ophthalmopathy occurred over 18 months of follow-up. Hyperthyroidism patients were newly diagnosed, with disease duration under 2 months, and aged 18 to 65 years. Patients with uncontrolled infections, other autoimmune diseases, pregnancy or lactation were excluded. Diagnoses relied on clinical symptoms, serum thyroxine and TRAb, thyroid ultrasound and orbital computed tomography. PBMCs were isolated from about 10 ml of fresh peripheral blood by Ficoll-Paque density gradient centrifugation. Trizol reagent was used to extract total RNA, and RNA quality was then checked on an Agilent 2100 Bioanalyzer. The junction shows trimming of 9 bases on V and 0 bases on J, plus 12 bases between the germline ends. The germline V gene yields MNHNS for CDR1 and SASEGT for CDR2. From the cysteine up to the phenylalanine, the CDR3 has a length of 14 residues. The sequence is cut down to CDR3 DNA, 42 bases in frame from base 1.

Amplification of TCR beta CDR3 regions was carried out from RNA transcripts. The first round of RT-PCR for the TCR CDR3 was performed with the HTBI primer set and the Qiagen OneStep RT-PCR kit. Libraries were constructed in a second round of multiplex PCR, after which size selection and purification were carried out. Libraries were sequenced paired-end with 100 bp reads on an Illumina HiSeq2000. Regarding the original processing steps: Raw data were processed with SOAPnuke, discarding reads with adapters, uncalled bases, mean Phred below 15, or no exact constant-primer or identifier match. COPE v1.2.5 was used to merge the high-quality paired reads, and each unique nucleotide sequence was defined as a clonotype. MiTCR v1.1 was used to align clonotypes to the IMGT TRBV, TRBD and TRBJ reference segments. Only V-J combinations with frequency above 0.0001, covering 99.2% of repertoires, were analysed. A TCS score was defined as the ratio between F50 (clonal expansion) and ExV (chaos), using BLOSUM62-based TCRdist between CDR3 peptides within each V-J. Welch's t-statistics and random forest reduced roughly 500 V-J features to about 12, which were used in a naive Bayes classifier (R e1071). In-frame beta chains were kept once TCRdb had trimmed the public reads at Q25 with fastp and called clones with MiXCR. Under each unique CDR3 protein, matching rows form one entry showing the most common genes and DNA. These V and J calls are TCRdb output, not the study's own analysis. In this sample the table shows fewer than 600,000 distinct CDR3 sequences, around 14% of which occur a single time. The ten largest make up under 20% of the sample.

Recombination joined TRBV6-1 with TRBJ2-1; the D region is possibly TRBD1 or TRBD2, each matching across 5 bases. The sequencing sample was made of blood. The origin of this receptor is a woman aged 18-30 years with Graves' hyperthyroidism. The CDR3 sequence is CASEGMSSYNEQFF. The bases read TGTGCCAGTGAGGGGATGAGCTCCTACAATGAGCAGTTCTTC.